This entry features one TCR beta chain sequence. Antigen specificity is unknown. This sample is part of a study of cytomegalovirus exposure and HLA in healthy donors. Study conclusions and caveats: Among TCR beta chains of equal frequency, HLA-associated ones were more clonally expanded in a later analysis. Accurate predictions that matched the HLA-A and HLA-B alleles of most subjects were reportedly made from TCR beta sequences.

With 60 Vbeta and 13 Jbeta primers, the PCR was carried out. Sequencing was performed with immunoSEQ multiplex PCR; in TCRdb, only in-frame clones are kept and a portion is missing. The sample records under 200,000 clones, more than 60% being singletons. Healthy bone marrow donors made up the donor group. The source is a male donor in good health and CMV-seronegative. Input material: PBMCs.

In DNA form, the CDR3 reads TGTGCCAGCAGTGTGGGGACGGGAGATTCGGGCTACGAGCAGTACTTC. It encodes CASSVGTGDSGYEQYF. The genes are TRBV6-1 and TRBJ2-7; a weak D match, TRBD2 (6 bases). The CDR3 contains 16 residues. The germline CDR1 and CDR2 sequences are MNHNS and SASEGT. V dropped 4 bases and J dropped 3 bases, with 19 bases sitting between them.